This is a list of T cell receptor beta chains from one sample in a study of shared T cell receptors in the human thymus. Profiled with immunoSEQ multiplex PCR; TCRdb holds only in-frame clones, not every one. The sample shows hundreds of thousands of clones, about 84% of them seen only once. This same sample was also part of a study on human thymus T cells.

The material sequenced was thymocytes. These receptors were taken from a boy under two years old with a congenital heart defect. The CDR3 runs from the conserved cysteine through the conserved F or W. A D gene is named only where the DNA matches it firmly. The size field is filled for only some rows; it gives once, few, many or a size class.

TRBV6-1	-	-	TRBJ2-1	TGTGCCAGCACCCCATATGTGCGGGAGCAGTTCTTC	CASTPYVREQFF
TRBV6-6	-	-	TRBJ2-7	TGTGCCAGCATGGGGAGCTCCTACGAGCAGTACTTC	CASMGSSYEQYF
TRBV10-1	TRBD1	-	TRBJ2-7	TGCGCCACCGGGGACAGGGGCTACGAGCAGTACTTC	CATGDRGYEQYF
TRBV6-1	TRBD1	-	TRBJ2-7	TGTGCCAGCAGTGAAGCACAAGGCGCCAGGGGGTCCCACGAGCAGTACTTC	CASSEAQGARGSHEQYF
TRBV6-5	-	-	TRBJ1-1	TGTGCCAGCAGGCCCGACAGGAAGAACACTGAAGCTTTCTTT	CASRPDRKNTEAFF
TRBV15	TRBD2	-	TRBJ2-1	TGTGCCACCTACAGCGGGAGAGGGGGGAATGAGCAGTTCTTC	CATYSGRGGNEQFF
TRBV11-3	-	-	TRBJ1-4	TGTGCCAGCAGCTTAAATAAGGGGCAGGGAGAAAAACTGTTTTTT	CASSLNKGQGEKLFF
TRBV6-1	TRBD1	few	TRBJ1-4	TGTGCCAGCAGTGAAGCGCCTCCGGGACAGCCTAATGAAAAACTGTTTTTT	CASSEAPPGQPNEKLFF
TRBV7-9	TRBD1	-	TRBJ1-2	TGTGCCAGCAGCCCCCCGGCGGGGGACAGGCCTAACTATGGCTACACCTTC	CASSPPAGDRPNYGYTF
TRBV5-6	-	-	TRBJ1-2	TGTGCCAGCAGCTTTCTTTCAGGGGACTATGGCTACACCTTC	CASSFLSGDYGYTF
TRBV6-5	-	-	TRBJ1-2	TGTGCCAGCAGTCCCACAGGGCCCCATGGCTACACCTTC	CASSPTGPHGYTF
TRBV12-5	-	-	TRBJ2-7	TGTGCTAGTGGTTTGGGGGGACTTAACTACGAGCAGTACTTC	CASGLGGLNYEQYF
TRBV7-9	-	-	TRBJ2-7	TGTGCCAGCAGCGAACCCGGGACAAGACACTACGAGCAGTACTTC	CASSEPGTRHYEQYF
TRBV19	-	-	TRBJ1-1	TGTGCCAGTAGTATAGATTACCTTTTCGGGAAGAGGGCGAACACTGAAGCTTTCTTT	CASSIDYLFGKRANTEAFF
TRBV11-3	-	-	TRBJ2-3	TGTGCCAGCAGCGCACGGGTGGCGCCCACAGATACGCAGTATTTT	CASSARVAPTDTQYF
TRBV15	-	-	TRBJ2-7	TGTGCCACCAGCAGCAGTAGGCCTAGTGCGGGCGAGCAGTACTTC	CATSSSRPSAGEQYF
TRBV4-1	TRBD1	-	TRBJ1-4	TGCGCCAGCAATCTAGGGACAGAGGAAAAACTGTTTTTT	CASNLGTEEKLFF
TRBV5-1	-	-	TRBJ2-2	TGCGCCAGCAGCGAACAGGCCGGGGAGCTGTTTTTT	CASSEQAGELFF
TRBV25-1	TRBD2	-	TRBJ2-7	TGTGCCAGCAGGGGAAGCGGGAGTTACGAGCAGTACTTC	CASRGSGSYEQYF
TRBV5-6	-	-	TRBJ2-2	TGTGCCAGCAACCGAGGGGGGGACGGGGAGCTGTTTTTT	CASNRGGDGELFF
TRBV4-3	TRBD1	-	TRBJ2-1	TGCGCCAGCAGCCAAGGCCTTGGACAGGGGGTTGGGAATGAGCAGTTCTTC	CASSQGLGQGVGNEQFF
TRBV4-2	TRBD2	-	TRBJ2-2	TGTGCCAGCAGCCAAGATCGGGAGGGACTAGCGTCGACCGGGGAGCTGTTTTTT	CASSQDREGLASTGELFF
TRBV27	TRBD1	-	TRBJ1-3	TGTGCCAGCAGTCACGCTAATACAGGGGCATCCGGAAACACCATATATTTT	CASSHANTGASGNTIYF
TRBV9	TRBD1	-	TRBJ1-4	TGTGCCAGCAGCGCGGGACAGGGTGACGAAAAACTGTTTTTT	CASSAGQGDEKLFF
TRBV7-6	-	-	TRBJ2-7	TGTGCCAGCAGCAGGGGCGAGACCTACGAGCAGTACTTC	CASSRGETYEQYF
TRBV25-1	TRBD2	few	TRBJ2-1	TGTGCCAGCAGTGAATGGGGGCTAGCGGGGCCCAATGAGCAGTTCTTC	CASSEWGLAGPNEQFF
TRBV11-1	TRBD2	-	TRBJ2-7	TGTGCCAGCAGCTCCGGACTAGCGGGAGAAATGGTCCACGAGCAGTACTTC	CASSSGLAGEMVHEQYF
TRBV18	TRBD2	-	TRBJ2-1	TGTGCCAGCTCACCTAAGCCAGCGGGGGGCCGTCAGAATGAGCAGTTCTTC	CASSPKPAGGRQNEQFF
TRBV30	-	-	TRBJ2-7	TGTGCCTGGAGTGTAAACGGGAGTTCCCACGAGCAGTACTTC	CAWSVNGSSHEQYF
TRBV7-9	-	few	TRBJ2-7	TGTGCCAGCAGCCCCGAAGTCAGCGGGACAGGAACCCACGAGCAGTACTTC	CASSPEVSGTGTHEQYF
TRBV28	TRBD1	-	TRBJ2-3	TGTGCCAGCAGTTTTAGGGACAGGGGGCTGCGGGCAGATACGCAGTATTTT	CASSFRDRGLRADTQYF